This T cell receptor (beta chain) was sequenced for a study of blood T cell repertoires in COVID-19. Across the whole study: T cells, B-cell-depleted T cells, or PBMCs provided the cDNA or gDNA that served as material.

Participants came from some 23 US areas, aged roughly 18 to 89 years. The study assigned cohorts using participant-reported clinical history. As originally analysed: Estimates of nucleated cell counts were drawn from the amplification of reference gene primers. Clones were sequenced by immunoSEQ multiplex PCR, and TCRdb holds only the in-frame ones, with some missing. That table furnishes V, J and clone size, whereas the DNA furnished D and trimming. The table has 400,000 or so clones, about 90% seen once. CDR3 length equals 14 residues. The trim removed 3 bases at V and 5 bases at J, leaving 5 bases unmatched. CDR1 and CDR2 from the germline V gene are ENHRY and SYGVKD.

V gene TRBV10-3 combines with J gene TRBJ2-3, with TRBD2 identical over 7 bases. The TCR sequence derives from a man younger than 30 who had recovered from COVID-19. The material sequenced was PBMCs or T cells enriched from blood (not recorded which). The CDR3 is CAISDLIAGDTQYF. Written as DNA, the CDR3 is TGTGCCATCAGTGATCTCATAGCGGGAGATACGCAGTATTTT.